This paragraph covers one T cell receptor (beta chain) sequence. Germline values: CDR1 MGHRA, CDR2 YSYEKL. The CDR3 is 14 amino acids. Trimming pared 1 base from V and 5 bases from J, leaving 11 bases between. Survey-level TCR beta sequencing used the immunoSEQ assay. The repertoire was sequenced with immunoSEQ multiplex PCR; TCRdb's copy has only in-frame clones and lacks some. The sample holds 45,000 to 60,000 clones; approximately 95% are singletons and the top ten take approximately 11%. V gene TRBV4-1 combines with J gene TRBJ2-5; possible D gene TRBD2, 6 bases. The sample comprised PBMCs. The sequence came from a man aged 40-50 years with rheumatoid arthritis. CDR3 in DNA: TGCGCCAGCAGCCAAGGCTCGGCGGGGGAGACCCAGTACTTC. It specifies CASSQGSAGETQYF.